A single sample gave rise to the 13 T cell receptor beta chains below, sequenced in a study of blood T cell repertoires in COVID-19. The table came from immunoSEQ multiplex PCR; TCRdb's copy has only in-frame clones and leaves some out. Altogether under 200,000 clones are present, around 84% being singletons, with the ten largest covering around an eighth. The specimen was peripheral blood. These TCRs come from a man younger than 45 with active or convalescent COVID-19.

The table lists this clone with a few counts. This sequence joins TRBV21-1 and TRBJ1-4; the D segment call TRBD1 is taken from the table without a DNA check. TRBV21-1 is reported as a pseudogene. The CDR3 is made up of 15 amino acids. CDR3 residues: CASSTPSDRGEKLFF. The CDR3, as DNA: TGTGCCAGCAGCACGCCTTCCGACAGGGGTGAAAAACTGTTTTTT.

The chain employs TRBV19 and TRBJ2-7; 10 nucleotides line up with TRBD1. This CDR3 is built from 15 residues. Germline CDR1 reads LNHDA; CDR2 reads SQIVND (reference sequence). The junction had 7 bases not matched to a gene; V was cut back by 8 bases and J by 0 bases. CDR3 nucleotides: TGTGCCAGTCAAGCGACAGGGGGCTTCTCCTACGAGCAGTACTTC. Its protein is CASQATGGFSYEQYF. The full variable domain, with the rest looked up from reference TRBV19 and TRBJ2-7, is DGGITQSPKYLFRKEGQNVTLSCEQNLNHDAMYWYRQDPGQGLRLIYYSQIVNDFQKGDIAEGYSVSREKKESFPLTVTSAQKNPTAFYLCASQATGGFSYEQYFGPGTRLTVT.

The rearrangement joins TRBV28 to TRBJ2-3, with a weak D call TRBD1 (6 bases). The V gene lost 6 bases and the J gene lost 2 bases, with 9 bases spanning the gap. The CDR3 contains 13 residues. Germline V CDR1 and CDR2: MDHEN, SYDVKM. The CDR3, as DNA: TGTGCCAGCAGGAGGGGGTTCACAGATACGCAGTATTTT. Protein product: CASRRGFTDTQYF.

CDR3 sequence (DNA): TGTGCCAGCTCACCTCCCTGGACAGGGCAGAACACTGAAGCTTTCTTT. It translates to CASSPPWTGQNTEAFF. The chain uses TRBV18 and TRBJ1-1; 8 bases line up with TRBD1. Germline CDR1 and CDR2: KGHSH and LQKENI. V dropped 3 bases and J dropped 1; count of bases not matched to a gene: 7. The CDR3 contains 16 residues.

The chain has TRBV6-4 and TRBJ2-3; 8 bases align to TRBD1. The CDR3 is 18 amino acids. Germline CDR1 reads MRHNA; CDR2 reads SNTAGT. V dropped 0 bases and J dropped 1; count of bases not matched to a gene: 9. The CDR3 region has the DNA TGTGCCAGCAGTGACTCCGCTCAGGGGGCGCTGGGCACAGATACGCAGTATTTT. This translates into CASSDSAQGALGTDTQYF.

This chain connects TRBV6-5 to TRBJ1-2; 9 nucleotides align to TRBD1. Looked up from germline, CDR1 is MNHEY and CDR2 is SVGAGI. V gave up 8 bases and J gave up 7 bases; unmatched junction bases: 8. The CDR3 totals 13 residues. Here the CDR3 DNA reads TGTGCCAGCGCCAAACAGGGGGCGAGTGGCTACACCTTC. Residues: CASAKQGASGYTF.

The table lists this clone with a count of one. This chain links TRBV28 with TRBJ1-2; D possibly corresponds to TRBD1 (5 bases). CDR3 size: 13 residues. V lost 5 bases and J lost 6, with 13 bases in between. In germline, CDR1 is MDHEN, CDR2 SYDVKM. CDR3 DNA sequence: TGTGCCAGCAGTGGGGCTACTGGGGATGGCTACACCTTC. This translates into CASSGATGDGYTF.

The J gene is TRBJ2-3, the V gene TRBV5-1, with D possibly being TRBD2 (5 bases). Germline V gene data show CDR1 as SGHRS and CDR2 as YFSETQ. V dropped 0 bases and J dropped 4 bases, with 12 bases sitting between them. The CDR3 runs to 15 residues. The CDR3 protein is CASSLEQSRADTQYF. The CDR3 DNA sequence: TGCGCCAGCAGCTTGGAGCAGTCGCGGGCAGATACGCAGTATTTT.

The chain couples TRBV10-3 to TRBJ2-7; 7 bases are shared with TRBD2. With V trimmed by 4 bases and J by 7 bases, 10 bases remained unmatched. Germline V gene lookup returns CDR1 ENHRY and CDR2 SYGVKD. CDR3 length: 14 amino acids. CDR3 residues: CAISAGGATGEQYV. CDR3 nucleotides: TGTGCCATCAGTGCGGGGGGAGCCACGGGGGAGCAGTACGTC.

This rearrangement joins TRBV12-3 or TRBV12-4 to TRBJ1-2; 10 positions match TRBD1. The CDR3 spans 13 residues. Trimming at V came to 6 bases and at J to 6 bases, leaving 4 bases not matched to a gene. CDR3 in amino acids: CASRETGGDGYTF. The CDR3 bases are TGTGCCAGCAGAGAGACAGGGGGCGATGGCTACACCTTC.

This clone appeared once. This rearrangement joins TRBV11-3 to TRBJ2-2, with 8 positions matching TRBD2. The CDR3 runs 19 residues. Unmatched junction bases numbered 14, after V lost 1 base and J lost 4 bases. Germline-derived CDR1 and CDR2 are SGHNT and YENEEA. In nucleotides, the CDR3 is TGTGCCAGCAGCTTAGCTTCACAGACTAGCGATCTCGTCACCGGGGAGCTGTTTTTT. Translation: CASSLASQTSDLVTGELFF.

This chain links TRBV5-1 with TRBJ2-3, with 10 bases matching TRBD1. CDR3 length: 17 amino acids. The V and J ends lost 2 bases and 3 bases, in that order; junction bases with no gene match: 9. Germline-derived CDR1 and CDR2 are SGHRS and YFSETQ. The CDR3 nucleotides are TGCGCCAGCAGCTTAGACAGGGGGCGCCCCGGAACAGATACGCAGTATTTT. Its translation is CASSLDRGRPGTDTQYF.

As for this clone: The identical CDR3 is also encoded by other nucleotide sequences in the sample. The gene calls are TRBV5-1 and TRBJ1-2, with 7 bases matching TRBD1. The CDR3 extends over 13 amino acids. J gave up 2 bases and V 4 bases, and 2 bases lay outside the gene matches. Germline CDR1 and CDR2: SGHRS and YFSETQ. Here the CDR3 DNA reads TGCGCCAGCAGCCTGGGACAGAACTATGGCTACACCTTC. It yields the protein CASSLGQNYGYTF.